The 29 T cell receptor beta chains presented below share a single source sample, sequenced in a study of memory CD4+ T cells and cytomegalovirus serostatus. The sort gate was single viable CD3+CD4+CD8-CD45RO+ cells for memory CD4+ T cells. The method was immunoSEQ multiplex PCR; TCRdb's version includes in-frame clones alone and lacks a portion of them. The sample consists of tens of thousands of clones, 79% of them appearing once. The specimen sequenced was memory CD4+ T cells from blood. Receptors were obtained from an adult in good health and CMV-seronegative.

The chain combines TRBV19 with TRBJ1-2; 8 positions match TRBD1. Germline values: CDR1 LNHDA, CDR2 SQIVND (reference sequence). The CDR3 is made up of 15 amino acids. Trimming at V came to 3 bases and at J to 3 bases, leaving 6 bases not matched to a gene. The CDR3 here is CASSIGGQAHYGYTF. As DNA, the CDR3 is TGTGCCAGTAGTATCGGGGGACAGGCGCACTATGGCTACACCTTC.

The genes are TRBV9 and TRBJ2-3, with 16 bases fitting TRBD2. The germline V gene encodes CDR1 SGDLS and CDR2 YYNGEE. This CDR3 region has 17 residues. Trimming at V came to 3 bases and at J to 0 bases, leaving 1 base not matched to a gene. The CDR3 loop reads CASSAGLAGGSTDTQYF. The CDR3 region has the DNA TGTGCCAGCAGCGCGGGACTAGCGGGAGGGAGCACAGATACGCAGTATTTT.

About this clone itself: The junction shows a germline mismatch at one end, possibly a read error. This CDR3 is CASTEAGRPYGYTF. CDR3 DNA: TGCGCTAGTACGGAGGCAGGGCGGCCTTACGGCTACACCTTC. The chain links TRBV12-5 to TRBJ1-2, with a weak D call TRBD1 (5 bases). Per germline, CDR1 LGHNT and CDR2 FRNRAP. This CDR3 contains 14 residues. Full variable domain (rest looked up from reference TRBV12-5 and TRBJ1-2): DARVTQTPRHKVTEMGQEVTMRCQPILGHNTVFWYRQTMMQGLELLAYFRNRAPLDDSGMPKDRFSAEMPDATLATLKIQPSEPRDSAVYFCASTEAGRPYGYTFGSGTRLTVV.

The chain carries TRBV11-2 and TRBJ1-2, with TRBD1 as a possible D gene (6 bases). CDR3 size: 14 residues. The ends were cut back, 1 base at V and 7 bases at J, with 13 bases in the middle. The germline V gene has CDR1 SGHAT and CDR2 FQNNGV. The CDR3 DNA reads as TGTGCCAGCAGCTTAGGTGGGGGGGCCGGTGGCTACACCTTC. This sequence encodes CASSLGGGAGGYTF.

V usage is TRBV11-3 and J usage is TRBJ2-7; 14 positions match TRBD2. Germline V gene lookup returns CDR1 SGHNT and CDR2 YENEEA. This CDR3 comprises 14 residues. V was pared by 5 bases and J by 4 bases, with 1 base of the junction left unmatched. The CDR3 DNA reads TGTGCCAGCAGCGGGACTAGCGGGGGATACGAGCAGTACTTC. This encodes CASSGTSGGYEQYF.

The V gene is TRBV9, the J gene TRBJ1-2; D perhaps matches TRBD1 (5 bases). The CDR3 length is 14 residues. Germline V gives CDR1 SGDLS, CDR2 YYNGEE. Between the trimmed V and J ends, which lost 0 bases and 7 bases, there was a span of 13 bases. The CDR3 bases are TGTGCCAGCAGCGTAGCTGACAGCTGGGGTGGCTACACCTTC. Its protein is CASSVADSWGGYTF. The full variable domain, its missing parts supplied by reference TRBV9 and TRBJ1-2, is DSGVTQTPKHLITATGQRVTLRCSPRSGDLSVYWYQQSLDQGLQFLIQYYNGEERAKGNILERFSAQQFPDLHSELNLSSLELGDSALYFCASSVADSWGGYTFGSGTRLTVV.

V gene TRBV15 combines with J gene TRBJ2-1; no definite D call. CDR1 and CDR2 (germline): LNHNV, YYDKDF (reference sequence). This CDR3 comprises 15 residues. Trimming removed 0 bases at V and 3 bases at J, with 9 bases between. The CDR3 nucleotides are TGTGCCACCAGCAGAGAGGTCGGCTACTACAATGAGCAGTTCTTC. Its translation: CATSREVGYYNEQFF. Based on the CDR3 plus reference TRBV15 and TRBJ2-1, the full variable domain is DAMVIQNPRYQVTQFGKPVTLSCSQTLNHNVMYWYQQKSSQAPKLLFHYYDKDFNNEADTPDNFQSRRPNTSFCFLDIRSPGLGDTAMYLCATSREVGYYNEQFFGPGTRLTVL.

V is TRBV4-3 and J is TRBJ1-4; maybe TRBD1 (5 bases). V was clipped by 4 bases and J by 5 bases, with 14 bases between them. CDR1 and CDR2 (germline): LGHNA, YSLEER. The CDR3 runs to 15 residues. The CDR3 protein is CASSLSGTGNEKLFF. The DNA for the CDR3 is TGCGCCAGCAGCCTATCCGGGACGGGGAATGAAAAACTGTTTTTT.

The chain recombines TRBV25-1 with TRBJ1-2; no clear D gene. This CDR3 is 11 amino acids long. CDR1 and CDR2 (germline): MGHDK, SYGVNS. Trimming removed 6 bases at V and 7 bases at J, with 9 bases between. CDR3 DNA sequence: TGTGCCAGCAGCCTAAAAGGTGGCTACACCTTC. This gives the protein CASSLKGGYTF.

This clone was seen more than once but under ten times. The CDR3 nucleotides read TGTGCCATCAGTGGGGGAGAGGGCACTGAAGCTTTCTTT. Translation gives CAISGGEGTEAFF. The chain employs TRBV10-3 and TRBJ1-1, with no clear D. The germline gives CDR1 ENHRY, CDR2 SYGVKD. This CDR3 has 13 amino acids. The V end was cut by 4 bases, the J end by 4 bases, with 10 bases between.

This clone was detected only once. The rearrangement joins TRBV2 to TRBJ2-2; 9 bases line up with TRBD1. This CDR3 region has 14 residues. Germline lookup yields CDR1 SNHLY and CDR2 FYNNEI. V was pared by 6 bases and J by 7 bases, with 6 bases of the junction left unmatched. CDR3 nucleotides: TGTGCCAGCAGGGCCGGGACAGGGATCGGGGAGCTGTTTTTT. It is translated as CASRAGTGIGELFF.

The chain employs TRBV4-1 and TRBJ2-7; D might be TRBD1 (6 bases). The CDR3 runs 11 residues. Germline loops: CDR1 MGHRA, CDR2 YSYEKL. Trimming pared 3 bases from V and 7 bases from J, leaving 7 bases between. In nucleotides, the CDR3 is TGCGCCAGCAGCCAGGACAGTGAGCAGTACTTC. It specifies CASSQDSEQYF.

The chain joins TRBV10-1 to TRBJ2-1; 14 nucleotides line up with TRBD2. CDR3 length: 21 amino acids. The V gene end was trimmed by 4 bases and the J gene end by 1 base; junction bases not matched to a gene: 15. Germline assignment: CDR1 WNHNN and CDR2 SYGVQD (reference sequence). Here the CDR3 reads CASSVYRTSGRLNSSYNEQFF. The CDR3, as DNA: TGCGCCAGCAGTGTCTACCGGACTAGCGGGAGGTTAAATAGTTCCTACAATGAGCAGTTCTTC.

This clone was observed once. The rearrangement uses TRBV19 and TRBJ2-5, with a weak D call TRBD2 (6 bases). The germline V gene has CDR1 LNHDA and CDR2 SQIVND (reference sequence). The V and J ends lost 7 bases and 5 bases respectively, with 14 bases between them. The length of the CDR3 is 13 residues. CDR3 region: CASTSTRAETQYF. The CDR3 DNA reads TGTGCCAGTACCTCGACTAGGGCGGAGACCCAGTACTTC. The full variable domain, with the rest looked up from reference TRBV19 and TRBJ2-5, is DGGITQSPKYLFRKEGQNVTLSCEQNLNHDAMYWYRQDPGQGLRLIYYSQIVNDFQKGDIAEGYSVSREKKESFPLTVTSAQKNPTAFYLCASTSTRAETQYFGPGTRLLVL.

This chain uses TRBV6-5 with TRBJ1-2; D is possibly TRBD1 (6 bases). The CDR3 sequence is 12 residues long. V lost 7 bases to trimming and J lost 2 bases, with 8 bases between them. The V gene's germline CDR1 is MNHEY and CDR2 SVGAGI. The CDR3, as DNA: TGTGCCAGCACTCAGGGGAACTATGGCTACACCTTC. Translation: CASTQGNYGYTF.

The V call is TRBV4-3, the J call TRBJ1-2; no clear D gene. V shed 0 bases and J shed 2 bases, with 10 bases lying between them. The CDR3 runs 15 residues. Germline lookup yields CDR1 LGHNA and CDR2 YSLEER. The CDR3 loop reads CASSQELDLNYGYTF. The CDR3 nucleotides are TGCGCCAGCAGCCAAGAACTGGACTTAAACTATGGCTACACCTTC.

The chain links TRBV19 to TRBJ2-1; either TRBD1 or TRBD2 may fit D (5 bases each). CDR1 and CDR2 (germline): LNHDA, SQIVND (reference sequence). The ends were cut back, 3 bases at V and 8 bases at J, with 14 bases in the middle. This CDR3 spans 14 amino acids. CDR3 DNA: TGTGCCAGTAGTATTCGGGGCCCAAGGGATGAGCAGTTCTTC. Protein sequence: CASSIRGPRDEQFF.

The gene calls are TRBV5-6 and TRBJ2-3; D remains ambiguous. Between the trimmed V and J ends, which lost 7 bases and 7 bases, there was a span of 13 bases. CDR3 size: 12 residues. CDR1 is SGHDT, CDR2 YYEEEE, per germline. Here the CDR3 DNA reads TGTGCCAGCTCCAAATACAAACATACGCAGTATTTT. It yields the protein CASSKYKHTQYF.

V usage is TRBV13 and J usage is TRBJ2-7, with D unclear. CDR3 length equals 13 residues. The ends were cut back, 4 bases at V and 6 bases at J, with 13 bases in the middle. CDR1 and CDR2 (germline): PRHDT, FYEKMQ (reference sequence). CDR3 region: CASSSLSYAEQYF. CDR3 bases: TGTGCCAGCAGCTCCCTATCCTACGCCGAGCAGTACTTC.

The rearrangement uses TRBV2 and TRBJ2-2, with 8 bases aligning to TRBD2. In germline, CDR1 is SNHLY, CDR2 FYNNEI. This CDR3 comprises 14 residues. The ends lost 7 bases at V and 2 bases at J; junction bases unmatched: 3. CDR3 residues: CASKLAVNTGELFF. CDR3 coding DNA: TGTGCCAGCAAACTAGCGGTCAACACCGGGGAGCTGTTTTTT.

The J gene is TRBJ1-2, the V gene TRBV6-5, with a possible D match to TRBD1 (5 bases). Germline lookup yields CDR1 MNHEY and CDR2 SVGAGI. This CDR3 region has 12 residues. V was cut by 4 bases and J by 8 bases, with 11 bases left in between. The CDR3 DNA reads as TGTGCCAGCAGTTCCGCGGGGGTCGGCTACACCTTC. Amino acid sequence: CASSSAGVGYTF.

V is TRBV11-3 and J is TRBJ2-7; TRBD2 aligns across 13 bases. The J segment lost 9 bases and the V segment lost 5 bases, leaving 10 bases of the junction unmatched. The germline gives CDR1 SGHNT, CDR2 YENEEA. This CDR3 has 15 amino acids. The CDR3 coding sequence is TGTGCCAGCAGCGAACTAGCGGGAGGGCCGGTAGGGCAGTACTTC. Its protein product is CASSELAGGPVGQYF.

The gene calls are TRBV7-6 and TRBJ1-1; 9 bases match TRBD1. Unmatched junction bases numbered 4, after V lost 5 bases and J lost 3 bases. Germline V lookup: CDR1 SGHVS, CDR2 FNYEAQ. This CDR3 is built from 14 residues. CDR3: CASSARQGDTEAFF. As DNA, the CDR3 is TGTGCCAGCAGCGCGAGACAGGGGGACACTGAAGCTTTCTTT.

CDR3 DNA sequence: TGCGCCAGCAGCTTAGTATCCGGACTAGCGACCGCGAACACCGGGGAGCTGTTTTTT. Its protein product is CASSLVSGLATANTGELFF. V usage is TRBV5-1 and J usage is TRBJ2-2; TRBD2 agrees at 9 bases. The CDR3 runs to 19 residues. Germline CDR1 SGHRS, CDR2 YFSETQ. V shed 2 bases, J shed 0 bases, and the junction held 11 bases outside the gene matches.

CDR3 DNA: TGTGCCATCAGTGCCCTCCAGGGTGAGGGCTACACCTTC. Translated: CAISALQGEGYTF. This chain joins TRBV10-3 and TRBJ1-2, with a tentative D call TRBD1 (5 bases). Germline loops: CDR1 ENHRY, CDR2 SYGVKD. CDR3 length: 13 residues. Trimming shortened V by 4 bases and J by 8 bases, and 14 bases separated the two germline ends.

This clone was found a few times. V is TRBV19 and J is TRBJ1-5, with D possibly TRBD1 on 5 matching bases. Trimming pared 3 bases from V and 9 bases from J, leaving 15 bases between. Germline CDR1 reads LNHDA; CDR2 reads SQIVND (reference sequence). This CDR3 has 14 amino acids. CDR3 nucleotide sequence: TGTGCCAGTAGTATTGTAACAGGAAGATCGCCCCAGCATTTT. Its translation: CASSIVTGRSPQHF.

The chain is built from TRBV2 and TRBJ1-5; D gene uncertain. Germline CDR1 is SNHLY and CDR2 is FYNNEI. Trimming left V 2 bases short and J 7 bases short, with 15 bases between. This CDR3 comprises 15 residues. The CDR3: CASSELDVASQPQHF. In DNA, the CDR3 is TGTGCCAGCAGTGAACTAGACGTTGCGTCCCAGCCCCAGCATTTT.

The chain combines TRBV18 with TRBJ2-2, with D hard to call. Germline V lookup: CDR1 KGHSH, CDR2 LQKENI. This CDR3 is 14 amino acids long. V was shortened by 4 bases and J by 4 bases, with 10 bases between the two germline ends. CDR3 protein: CASSRASSTGELFF. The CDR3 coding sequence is TGTGCCAGCTCACGAGCATCTAGCACCGGGGAGCTGTTTTTT. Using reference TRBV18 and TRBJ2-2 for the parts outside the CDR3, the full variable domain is NAGVMQNPRHLVRRRGQEARLRCSPMKGHSHVYWYRQLPEEGLKFMVYLQKENIIDESGMPKERFSAEFPKEGPSILRIQQVVRGDSAAYFCASSRASSTGELFFGEGSRLTVL.

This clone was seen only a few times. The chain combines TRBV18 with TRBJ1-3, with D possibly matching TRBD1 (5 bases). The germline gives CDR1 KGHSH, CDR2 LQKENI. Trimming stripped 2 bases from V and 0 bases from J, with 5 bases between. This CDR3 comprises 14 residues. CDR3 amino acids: CASSPDSSGNTIYF. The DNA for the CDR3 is TGTGCCAGCTCACCAGACAGCTCTGGAAACACCATATATTTT.